A single T cell receptor beta chain is shown here with its context. V shed 3 bases and J shed 6 bases, with 11 bases lying between them. This CDR3 has 13 residues. Germline V lookup: CDR1 MNHEY, CDR2 SVGEGT. These data are taken from a study of T cell responses to AZD1222 COVID-19 vaccine. Only in-frame clones appear in the TCRdb table, and some are missing; sequencing was by immunoSEQ multiplex PCR. This table holds approximately 150,000 clones, around 90% found once. Source: peripheral blood, taken on day 0 of AZD1222 vaccination. The TCR originated in an adult in good health. This chain joins TRBV6-2 or TRBV6-3 and TRBJ1-2; D is ambiguous. DNA of the CDR3: TGTGCCAGCAGTTATGAGGGATTGGATGGCTACACCTTC. This translates into CASSYEGLDGYTF.